Below are 20 T cell receptor beta chains sequenced from a single sample in a study of shared clonotypes between healthy human individuals (dated by TCRdb to 2019 to 2021). The method was the immunoSEQ multiplex PCR assay. Not all clones reach the TCRdb copy of this immuneACCESS table, which keeps in-frame sequences only. Checked studies attribute under half of the gap to unresolved V genes and leave the rest unexplained. The sample table holds some 2,500,000 clones, of which 93% were seen once. The ten largest clones capture roughly 0.39% of the sample. Sequencing was performed on naive CD4+ T cells from PBMCs. What this sample's cell subset or site label stands for: CD45RA+ positively selected. The receptor source for this set is a man between 18 and 29 years old in good health. Some clones in this sample may be carry-over from other donors' samples.

This chain uses TRBV14 with TRBJ1-2; no firm D call. Trimming took 0 bases from V and 1 from J, leaving 12 bases between them. This CDR3 spans 16 amino acids. CDR1 is SGHDN, CDR2 FVKESK, per germline. The CDR3 bases are TGTGCCAGCAGCCAAGAATATGCCAGGAATAACTATGGCTACACCTTC. It encodes CASSQEYARNNYGYTF.

This chain uses TRBV4-1 with TRBJ2-5, with TRBD1 identical over 8 bases. V was pared by 3 bases and J by 5 bases, with 8 bases of the junction left unmatched. This CDR3 comprises 15 residues. From germline, CDR1 is MGHRA and CDR2 YSYEKL. In DNA, the CDR3 is TGCGCCAGCAGCCAGGCCGGGACAGGCTGGGAGACCCAGTACTTC. As protein: CASSQAGTGWETQYF.

The chain uses TRBV11-2 and TRBJ2-3; no clear D gene. Trimming removed 4 bases from V and 7 bases from J, with 9 bases in between. Germline CDR1 is SGHAT and CDR2 is FQNNGV. The CDR3 is made up of 12 amino acids. In nucleotides, the CDR3 is TGTGCCAGCAGCTCGCAACAATATACGCAGTATTTT. Amino acids: CASSSQQYTQYF.

The chain combines TRBV7-9 with TRBJ2-5; TRBD1 matches at 10 bases. From germline, CDR1 is SEHNR and CDR2 FQNEAQ (reference sequence). After removal of 5 bases from V and 6 bases from J, the junction contained 18 bases not matched to a gene. CDR3 length equals 18 residues. CDR3 sequence reads: CASSHPTLDRGVVKTQYF. The CDR3 DNA reads as TGTGCCAGCAGCCACCCTACCTTGGACAGGGGGGTCGTCAAGACCCAGTACTTC.

The chain employs TRBV28 and TRBJ2-1; TRBD2 matches 10 bases. V lost 7 bases, J lost 4 bases, and 7 bases stayed unmatched. The CDR3 loop spans 15 amino acids. Germline CDR1 reads MDHEN; CDR2 reads SYDVKM. The CDR3 region is CASTPLAGHYNEQFF. The CDR3 region has the DNA TGTGCCAGCACCCCACTAGCGGGACATTACAATGAGCAGTTCTTC. Filled out from reference TRBV28 and TRBJ2-1, the complete variable domain reads DVKVTQSSRYLVKRTGEKVFLECVQDMDHENMFWYRQDPGLGLRLIYFSYDVKMKEKGDIPEGYSVSREKKERFSLILESASTNQTSMYLCASTPLAGHYNEQFFGPGTRLTVL.

V and J are TRBV27 and TRBJ1-4, with 7 positions matching TRBD1. This CDR3 region has 18 residues. The V segment lost 5 bases and the J segment 0 bases; nucleotides outside the gene matches: 12. The germline gives CDR1 MNHEY, CDR2 SMNVEV (reference sequence). CDR3 DNA sequence: TGTGCCAGCAGTGCAAGAACAGGGGTGTCGGCAACTAATGAAAAACTGTTTTTT. This codes for CASSARTGVSATNEKLFF.

The chain joins TRBV9 to TRBJ2-5; 8 bases agree with TRBD2. V gave up 4 bases and J gave up 5 bases; unmatched junction bases: 10. Germline CDR1 and CDR2: SGDLS and YYNGEE. The CDR3 length is 15 residues. CDR3 sequence reads: CASSTTGTRRETQYF. The CDR3, as DNA: TGTGCCAGCAGCACCACCGGGACTAGAAGGGAGACCCAGTACTTC. The full variable domain, completed using reference TRBV9 and TRBJ2-5, is DSGVTQTPKHLITATGQRVTLRCSPRSGDLSVYWYQQSLDQGLQFLIQYYNGEERAKGNILERFSAQQFPDLHSELNLSSLELGDSALYFCASSTTGTRRETQYFGPGTRLLVL.

This chain joins TRBV30 and TRBJ2-3; D is uncertain. The CDR3 is 14 residues long. The V end lost 3 bases, the J end lost 8 bases, and 18 bases lay between the germline ends. CDR1 GTSNPN and CDR2 SVGIG come from the germline V gene (reference sequence). The CDR3: CAWSPLWATGTQYF. The CDR3, as DNA: TGTGCCTGGAGCCCCCTCTGGGCTACCGGTACGCAGTATTTT. Variable domain in full (rest from reference TRBV30 and TRBJ2-3): SQTIHQWPATLVQPVGSPLSLECTVEGTSNPNLYWYRQAAGRGLQLLFYSVGIGQISSEVPQNLSASRPQDRQFILSSKKLLLSDSGFYLCAWSPLWATGTQYFGPGTRLTVL.

This sequence joins TRBV9 and TRBJ1-2; D ambiguous. Trimming shortened V by 0 bases and J by 7 bases, and 10 bases separated the two germline ends. Per the germline V gene, CDR1 is SGDLS and CDR2 is YYNGEE. There are 13 residues in the CDR3. CDR3 coding DNA: TGTGCCAGCAGCGTAGACGGGGATGGTGGCTACACCTTC. It yields the protein CASSVDGDGGYTF.

This sequence joins TRBV29-1 and TRBJ2-1; TRBD1 agrees at 7 bases. The CDR3 has 12 amino acids. Germline V gene sequence: CDR1 SQVTM, CDR2 ANQGSEA. The V and J ends lost 4 bases and 7 bases, in that order; junction bases with no gene match: 4. In nucleotides, the CDR3 is TGCAGCGTTGCCTACAGGGGAAATGAGCAGTTCTTC. Encoded protein: CSVAYRGNEQFF.

V is TRBV11-3 and J is TRBJ2-1; 7 nucleotides line up with TRBD1. J lost 4 bases, V lost 0 bases, and 6 bases had no gene match. This CDR3 region has 16 residues. CDR1 and CDR2 (germline): SGHNT, YENEEA. CDR3 sequence: CASSLDGTVPYNEQFF. CDR3 bases: TGTGCCAGCAGCTTAGACGGGACAGTCCCTTACAATGAGCAGTTCTTC. The complete variable domain, with remaining parts taken from reference TRBV11-3 and TRBJ2-1, reads EAGVVQSPRYKIIEKKQPVAFWCNPISGHNTLYWYLQNLGQGPELLIRYENEEAVDDSQLPKDRFSAERLKGVDSTLKIQPAELGDSAVYLCASSLDGTVPYNEQFFGPGTRLTVL.

On this clone: Other DNA sequences in the same sample also yield this CDR3. The chain uses TRBV5-1 and TRBJ2-5, with TRBD2 matching over 14 bases. The ends lost 4 bases at V and 5 bases at J; junction bases unmatched: 4. Germline assignment: CDR1 SGHRS and CDR2 YFSETQ. CDR3 length: 15 amino acids. The CDR3 sequence is CASSPGLAGEETQYF. Written as DNA, the CDR3 is TGCGCCAGCAGCCCGGGACTAGCGGGAGAGGAGACCCAGTACTTC.

The CDR3 coding sequence is TGTGCCAGCAGCCAAGATGGCCATCTTGATGGGGCTTTCTTT. Protein product: CASSQDGHLDGAFF. This chain links TRBV4-2 with TRBJ1-1, with D uncertain. The CDR3 sequence is 14 residues long. V was trimmed by 0 bases and J by 11 bases, leaving 16 bases between them. From germline, CDR1 is LGHNA and CDR2 YNFKEQ.

This chain links TRBV9 with TRBJ2-1; 13 bases map to TRBD2. Germline values: CDR1 SGDLS, CDR2 YYNGEE. After removal of 4 bases from V and 3 bases from J, the junction contained 13 bases not matched to a gene. This CDR3 comprises 19 residues. The CDR3 loop is CASSPRTSGSVGIYNEQFF. In DNA, the CDR3 is TGTGCCAGCAGCCCAAGGACTAGCGGGAGCGTCGGAATCTACAATGAGCAGTTCTTC.

The chain recombines TRBV5-1 with TRBJ2-1; 7 bases align to TRBD1. Germline V lookup: CDR1 SGHRS, CDR2 YFSETQ. Germline trimming cut 4 bases from V and 9 bases from J; bases unmatched to any gene: 10. The CDR3 length is 14 residues. The CDR3 DNA follows: TGCGCCAGCAGCGAGGTTACAGGGGCGGGTGAGCAGTTCTTC. It yields the protein CASSEVTGAGEQFF.

For this clone: Different DNA sequences within this sample yield the same CDR3. The gene calls are TRBV18 and TRBJ2-1; D possibly corresponds to TRBD2 (6 bases). The germline V gene has CDR1 KGHSH and CDR2 LQKENI. This CDR3 has 13 residues. Trimming removed 0 bases at V and 7 bases at J, with 7 bases between. CDR3 nucleotides: TGTGCCAGCTCACCACCGGGGAGGAATGAGCAGTTCTTC. This translates into CASSPPGRNEQFF.

The chain joins TRBV29-1 to TRBJ1-1; the D is unclear. V was trimmed by 5 bases and J by 9 bases, leaving 10 bases between them. The CDR3 runs 10 residues. CDR1 is SQVTM and CDR2 is ANQGSEA in the germline V gene. The CDR3 protein is CSVSGDQAFF. CDR3 sequence (DNA): TGCAGCGTTTCGGGAGACCAAGCTTTCTTT.

About this clone: Other DNA sequences in the sample encode the same CDR3. This chain joins TRBV5-1 and TRBJ1-1, with 8 bases matching TRBD1. The V and J ends lost 4 bases and 5 bases, in that order; junction bases with no gene match: 7. Per germline, CDR1 SGHRS and CDR2 YFSETQ. The CDR3 is 14 residues long. The chain's CDR3 is CASSPGQGYTEAFF. CDR3 in DNA: TGCGCCAGCAGCCCCGGACAGGGCTATACTGAAGCTTTCTTT.

CDR3 nucleotides: TGTGCCAGCAGTGAAGCTTACAGGGGCGACAATCAGCCCCAGCATTTT. The encoded protein is CASSEAYRGDNQPQHF. V usage is TRBV6-1 and J usage is TRBJ1-5; 7 positions agree with TRBD1. The CDR3 loop spans 16 amino acids. J lost 3 bases, V lost 0 bases, and 5 bases had no gene match. Germline CDR1 reads MNHNS; CDR2 reads SASEGT.

The sample holds one count of this clone. V is TRBV27 and J is TRBJ2-2; the D gene is possibly TRBD2 (5 bases). Germline values: CDR1 MNHEY, CDR2 SMNVEV (reference sequence). The V end lost 2 bases, the J end lost 4 bases, and 14 bases lay between the germline ends. This CDR3 contains 16 residues. CDR3 nucleotide sequence: TGTGCCAGCAGTTTACGGCTAGCTTACCCCACCGGGGAGCTGTTTTTT. Amino acid sequence: CASSLRLAYPTGELFF.